These 10 T cell receptor beta chains share one sample of origin, sequenced in a study of OX40 agonist ivuxolimab in advanced cancers. To prepare the library, the immunoSEQ multiplex PCR assay was applied. TCRdb carries this immuneACCESS record with in-frame sequences only. Its versions omit some clonotypes, under half of them owing to an unresolved V gene in the studies checked, with the rest unexplained. The sample yields about 13,000 clones; roughly 84% were counted once. Clones ranked in the top ten supply around 24% of the sample. This specimen was CD4+ or CD8+ T cells sorted from blood, taken in a trial of the OX40 agonist ivuxolimab. The receptors stem from an adult with an advanced solid tumor such as melanoma, head and neck, liver or kidney cancer.

The chain has TRBV27 and TRBJ2-1, with 9 bases aligning to TRBD1. This CDR3 region has 14 residues. Germline V CDR1 and CDR2: MNHEY, SMNVEV (reference sequence). With 6 bases clipped from V and 7 bases from J, the junction kept 7 bases outside the gene matches. The CDR3 DNA follows: TGTGCCAGCAGCTCCGGGACAGGGACGAATGAGCAGTTCTTC. Protein product: CASSSGTGTNEQFF.

This chain connects TRBV19 to TRBJ2-7; possible D gene TRBD1, 6 bases. CDR1 is LNHDA, CDR2 SQIVND, per germline (reference sequence). CDR3 length equals 16 residues. V shed 5 bases and J shed 1 base, with 18 bases lying between them. The CDR3 DNA sequence: TGTGCCAGTAGTCCTACCAGGGGTAGAGGGTCCTACGAGCAGTACTTC. Its translation is CASSPTRGRGSYEQYF.

J is TRBJ2-1 and V is TRBV5-5; D might be TRBD1 or TRBD2, each matching 5 bases. The length of the CDR3 is 13 residues. CDR1 is SGHKS, CDR2 YYEKEE, per germline (reference sequence). Trimming removed 3 bases at V and 9 bases at J, with 13 bases between. The CDR3 sequence is CASSWDLGTEQFF. DNA for the CDR3: TGTGCCAGCAGCTGGGATCTAGGGACTGAGCAGTTCTTC.

The chain uses TRBV13 and TRBJ2-1, with a possible D match to TRBD2 (7 bases). Looked up from germline, CDR1 is PRHDT and CDR2 is FYEKMQ (reference sequence). The V and J ends lost 5 bases and 4 bases respectively, with 12 bases between them. The length of the CDR3 is 14 residues. This CDR3 is CASSPRGAYNEQFF. CDR3 nucleotide sequence: TGTGCCAGCAGCCCCCGGGGGGCTTACAATGAGCAGTTCTTC.

This clone was observed a few times. The CDR3 region is CASSLAGFENQPQHF. DNA of the CDR3: TGTGCCAGCAGCCTCGCCGGGTTCGAGAACCAGCCCCAGCATTTT. The V and J genes are TRBV7-6 and TRBJ1-5; no reliable D call. Germline-derived CDR1 and CDR2 are SGHVS and FNYEAQ. This CDR3 is built from 15 residues. V lost 5 bases to trimming and J lost 7 bases, with 18 bases between them.

The chain carries TRBV27 and TRBJ1-6; TRBD1 aligns across 7 bases. Germline values: CDR1 MNHEY, CDR2 SMNVEV (reference sequence). J was trimmed by 8 bases and V by 6 bases; bases with no gene match: 10. The CDR3 consists of 15 residues. The CDR3 here is CASSKNRGSDSPLHF. In DNA form, the CDR3 reads TGTGCCAGCAGCAAAAACAGGGGTTCGGATTCACCCCTCCACTTT.

CDR3 amino acids: CASSFAGNQPQHF. CDR3 DNA sequence: TGTGCCAGCAGTTTCGCAGGGAATCAGCCCCAGCATTTT. The V gene is TRBV28, the J gene TRBJ1-5; D perhaps matches TRBD1 (5 bases). Trimming took 3 bases from V and 4 from J, leaving 7 bases between them. This CDR3 comprises 13 residues. The V gene's germline CDR1 is MDHEN and CDR2 SYDVKM.

This clone was counted only a few times. The chain carries TRBV9 and TRBJ1-6, with D perhaps matching TRBD1 (5 bases). Germline V gene data show CDR1 as SGDLS and CDR2 as YYNGEE. The CDR3 has 13 residues. The ends were cut back, 3 bases at V and 16 bases at J, with 17 bases in the middle. CDR3 sequence (DNA): TGTGCCAGCAGCGCCCCCCCGGACACCTCACTCCACTTT. It specifies CASSAPPDTSLHF.

The gene calls are TRBV10-3 and TRBJ2-3, with 8 bases fitting TRBD2. Per germline, CDR1 ENHRY and CDR2 SYGVKD. The V segment lost 3 bases and the J segment 5 bases; nucleotides outside the gene matches: 7. This CDR3 has 15 amino acids. The CDR3 loop reads CAISEAGAYIDTQYF. In DNA form, the CDR3 reads TGTGCCATCAGTGAAGCGGGGGCTTACATAGATACGCAGTATTTT.

This clone occurred once. The chain carries TRBV4-1 and TRBJ1-1; 9 nucleotides line up with TRBD1. J was trimmed by 4 bases and V by 0 bases; bases with no gene match: 12. This CDR3 spans 18 amino acids. Per germline, CDR1 MGHRA and CDR2 YSYEKL. CDR3 in amino acids: CASSQDAPNTGGSTEAFF. The CDR3 DNA reads as TGCGCCAGCAGCCAAGATGCCCCAAACACAGGGGGCAGCACTGAAGCTTTCTTT.